The rows below give T cell receptor beta chains drawn from one sample of a study of shared T cell receptors in the human thymus. Method: immunoSEQ multiplex PCR; TCRdb's copy keeps in-frame clones and lacks some. The sample carries 630,000 or so clones, about 87% recorded once. The same data also contributed to another study, on human thymus T cells.

The sample comprised thymocytes. These receptors were collected from a boy younger than two with a congenital heart defect. The CDR3 runs from the conserved cysteine through the conserved F or W. D genes are given only for firm matches. Part of the rows lack a size; the others show once, few, many or a class for expanded clones.

>-|TRBV27|TRBJ1-5|-
TGTGCCAGCAGTTCCACCCTAACAGGGCTCAATCAGCCCCAGCATTTT
CASSSTLTGLNQPQHF
>-|TRBV6-6|TRBJ2-6|-
TGTGCCAGCAGTTACGGGGGGTCCGGGGCCAACGTCCTGACTTTC
CASSYGGSGANVLTF
>few|TRBV6-5|TRBJ1-1|TRBD1
TGTGCCAGCAGTTACCCGGGACAGGGTCACACTGAAGCTTTCTTT
CASSYPGQGHTEAFF
>once|TRBV6-1|TRBJ1-4|TRBD1
TGTGCCAGCAGTGGGAAAACAGGGGGTGAGGGGTCGGAAAAACTGTTTTTT
CASSGKTGGEGSEKLFF
>-|TRBV10-3|TRBJ2-1|TRBD2
TGTGCCATCAGTGTACGGGGGGACCCATACAATGAGCAGTTCTTC
CAISVRGDPYNEQFF
>-|TRBV7-7|TRBJ2-3|TRBD2
TGTGCCAGCAGCATTAGCGGGGGCACAGATACGCAGTATTTT
CASSISGGTDTQYF
>-|TRBV6-4|TRBJ1-5|-
TGTGCCAGCAGTGATAGGCGTAGGACATCACACTATCAGCCCCAGCATTTT
CASSDRRRTSHYQPQHF
>-|TRBV20-1|TRBJ2-1|-
TGCAGTGCTAGCTACCATGAGCAGTTCTTC
CSASYHEQFF
>-|TRBV4-1|TRBJ1-3|-
TGCGCCAGCAGCCAAGAATCAGGGATCCACGCTGGAAACACCATATATTTT
CASSQESGIHAGNTIYF
>-|TRBV4-1|TRBJ1-2|-
TGCGCCAGCAGCCAAGTTGGGCAAGGATCGTCTCGTGGCTACACCTTC
CASSQVGQGSSRGYTF
>-|TRBV29-1|TRBJ2-7|-
TGCAGCGTTAGCGCGAACTACGAGCAGTACTTC
CSVSANYEQYF
>-|TRBV27|TRBJ2-3|-
TGTGCCAGCAGTTTGTCGGGCACAGATACGCAGTATTTT
CASSLSGTDTQYF
>-|TRBV28|TRBJ2-7|-
TGTGCCGCCCACCGCCGTGGCAGCTCCTACGAGCAGTACTTC
CAAHRRGSSYEQYF
>-|TRBV7-9|TRBJ1-1|-
TGTGCCAGCAGCTCAGAGGGGGGGAATAACACTGAAGCTTTCTTT
CASSSEGGNNTEAFF
>-|TRBV28|TRBJ2-5|TRBD1
TGTGCCAGCAGTCCGCATGCCGGACAGGCGGGAGAGACCCAGTACTTC
CASSPHAGQAGETQYF
>once|TRBV11-2|TRBJ2-5|-
TGTGCCAGCAGCTTCCTCCTTCAGGGGATTGCCAAAGAGACCCAGTACTTC
CASSFLLQGIAKETQYF
>-|TRBV14|TRBJ1-4|-
TGTGCCAGCAGCCAAGAAAGGAAGAGGGAAACTAATGAAAAACTGTTTTTT
CASSQERKRETNEKLFF
>-|TRBV9|TRBJ2-7|TRBD2
TGTGCCAGCAGCGTAGAGGAGCGGGGGTCCTACGAGCAGTACTTC
CASSVEERGSYEQYF
>-|TRBV4-1|TRBJ2-7|TRBD1
TGCGCCAGCAGCCAAGCCCGGGGACAGGGAAGTTACGAGCAGTACTTC
CASSQARGQGSYEQYF
>once|TRBV19|TRBJ2-2|TRBD2
TGTGCCAGTAGTATACCCCTCCCGGGTAGCGGGAGGGAAATTCGCTCCCCCGGGGAGCTGTTTTTT
CASSIPLPGSGREIRSPGELFF
>-|TRBV2|TRBJ2-7|-
TGTGCCAGCACCCCAGGCGGTGGGAGGGGGACCTACGAGCAGTACTTC
CASTPGGGRGTYEQYF
>-|TRBV15|TRBJ2-1|TRBD1
TGTGCCACCAGCAGAGGGGACAGGGGGAATGAGCAGTTCTTC
CATSRGDRGNEQFF